Shown below are 27 T cell receptor beta chains from a single sample sequenced in a study of T cell responses to AZD1222 COVID-19 vaccine. TCRdb keeps only in-frame clones here, not all; method: immunoSEQ multiplex PCR. The table lists tens of thousands of clones, around 90% of them singletons. The input for sequencing was peripheral blood, taken on day 0 of MenACWY control vaccination. The receptors stem from an adult in good health.

This chain connects TRBV7-9 to TRBJ2-7, with D tentatively TRBD1 (6 bases). V lost 4 bases, J lost 2 bases, and 12 bases lay in between. Looked up from germline, CDR1 is SEHNR and CDR2 is FQNEAQ (reference sequence). The CDR3 is 14 amino acids. DNA of the CDR3: TGTGCCAGCAGCTCCTCAGGGGTCCCCTACGAGCAGTACTTC. Its protein is CASSSSGVPYEQYF.

The gene calls are TRBV6-1 and TRBJ1-1; D remains unclear. CDR1 and CDR2 (germline): MNHNS, SASEGT. Trimming pared 0 bases from V and 2 bases from J, leaving 10 bases between. This CDR3 comprises 15 residues. CDR3 amino acids: CASSEASGFNTEAFF. The CDR3 region has the DNA TGTGCCAGCAGTGAAGCATCGGGATTTAACACTGAAGCTTTCTTT.

This chain joins TRBV7-9 and TRBJ2-3; TRBD1 aligns across 8 bases. The CDR3 covers 16 residues. V trimming: 2 bases; J trimming: 5 bases; junction bases outside the gene matches: 9. In germline, CDR1 is SEHNR, CDR2 FQNEAQ (reference sequence). The DNA for the CDR3 is TGTGCCAGCAGCTTAAGTGGCAGGGGGCGAGGAGATACGCAGTATTTT. Residues: CASSLSGRGRGDTQYF.

The chain employs TRBV9 and TRBJ2-3, with D perhaps assigned TRBD1 or TRBD2 (5 bases each). Looked up from germline, CDR1 is SGDLS and CDR2 is YYNGEE. Trimming took off 0 bases at V and 0 bases at J, with 11 bases between the two ends. The CDR3 is 16 amino acids. CDR3 nucleotide sequence: TGTGCCAGCAGCGTAGCATGGGACGGAAGCACAGATACGCAGTATTTT. It yields the protein CASSVAWDGSTDTQYF.

This clone was seen once. The CDR3 protein is CASSYSLGAGGELFF. DNA of the CDR3: TGTGCCAGCAGTTACTCCTTGGGGGCCGGCGGGGAGCTGTTTTTT. This sequence joins TRBV6-2 or TRBV6-3 and TRBJ2-2; a weak D match, TRBD1 (6 bases). CDR3 length: 15 residues. Trimming stripped 0 bases from V and 7 bases from J, with 12 bases between. Germline loops: CDR1 MNHEY, CDR2 SVGEGT.

The chain employs TRBV9 and TRBJ1-2; D is possibly TRBD1 (6 bases). The V gene's germline CDR1 is SGDLS and CDR2 YYNGEE. Deletions cut 3 bases from V and 7 bases from J, with 10 bases between. CDR3 length equals 12 residues. In DNA form, the CDR3 reads TGTGCCAGCAGCGACAGGGCAGGTGGCTACACCTTC. Encoded protein: CASSDRAGGYTF.

The chain combines TRBV19 with TRBJ1-1, with a possible D match to TRBD1 (6 bases). The germline V and J ends were trimmed by 6 bases and 3 bases, with 17 bases remaining between them. The CDR3 contains 15 residues. The germline V gene encodes CDR1 LNHDA and CDR2 SQIVND (reference sequence). The CDR3 region is CASRSSGGRDTEAFF. The CDR3 nucleotides read TGTGCCAGTAGAAGTTCCGGGGGCAGGGACACTGAAGCTTTCTTT.

V usage is TRBV11-2 and J usage is TRBJ1-2; possible D gene TRBD1, 5 bases. V lost 4 bases and J 4 bases, leaving 16 bases between the germline ends. The germline gives CDR1 SGHAT, CDR2 FQNNGV. The CDR3 extends over 15 amino acids. The CDR3 loop is CASSSQWRGSYGYTF. The CDR3 coding sequence is TGTGCCAGCAGCTCCCAATGGCGGGGGTCCTATGGCTACACCTTC. Supplemented by reference TRBV11-2 and TRBJ1-2, the full variable domain reads EAGVAQSPRYKIIEKRQSVAFWCNPISGHATLYWYQQILGQGPKLLIQFQNNGVVDDSQLPKDRFSAERLKGVDSTLKIQPAKLEDSAVYLCASSSQWRGSYGYTFGSGTRLTVV.

The rearrangement uses TRBV7-9 and TRBJ2-5; D not certain. There are 13 residues in the CDR3. V shed 3 bases and J shed 3 bases, with 8 bases lying between them. Germline CDR1 reads SEHNR; CDR2 reads FQNEAQ (reference sequence). In DNA, the CDR3 is TGTGCCAGCAGCTTCTATGTCGAAGAGACCCAGTACTTC. Translated, it gives CASSFYVEETQYF.

J is TRBJ2-3 and V is TRBV6-2 or TRBV6-3, with 11 positions matching TRBD2. Germline V gene data show CDR1 as MNHEY and CDR2 as SVGEGT. The junction had 11 bases not matched to a gene; V was cut back by 2 bases and J by 1 base. The CDR3 spans 19 residues. CDR3 sequence: CASSYPHPLLAGGTDTQYF. The CDR3 nucleotides read TGTGCCAGCAGTTACCCTCACCCGTTACTAGCGGGGGGCACAGATACGCAGTATTTT.

The CDR3 spells CASSLTGGGGYTF. CDR3 DNA: TGTGCCAGCAGCTTGACAGGGGGAGGTGGCTACACCTTC. V and J are TRBV5-4 and TRBJ1-2; 8 bases fit TRBD1. CDR3 length: 13 amino acids. V trimming: 1 base; J trimming: 7 bases; junction bases outside the gene matches: 3. Germline CDR1 SGHNT, CDR2 YYREEE (reference sequence).

The chain joins TRBV27 to TRBJ1-5; TRBD1 might be the D (5 bases). V dropped 3 bases and J dropped 3 bases, with 12 bases sitting between them. The germline gives CDR1 MNHEY, CDR2 SMNVEV (reference sequence). The CDR3 totals 15 residues. This CDR3 is CASSLGGKVNQPQHF. The CDR3 nucleotides read TGTGCCAGCAGTTTGGGGGGTAAGGTCAATCAGCCCCAGCATTTT.

This sequence joins TRBV28 and TRBJ1-3, with 10 nucleotides matching TRBD1. V was pared by 6 bases and J by 0 bases, with 8 bases of the junction left unmatched. CDR1 and CDR2 (germline): MDHEN, SYDVKM. CDR3 length equals 17 residues. Here the CDR3 DNA reads TGTGCCAGCAGCCCTAGGACAGGGGGGATCTCTGGAAACACCATATATTTT. The encoded protein is CASSPRTGGISGNTIYF.

The rearrangement links TRBV27 to TRBJ2-5, with D perhaps matching TRBD1 (6 bases). This CDR3 has 15 amino acids. Germline loops: CDR1 MNHEY, CDR2 SMNVEV (reference sequence). V lost 5 bases and J lost 4, with 17 bases in between. The CDR3 loop reads CASSAAGARGETQYF. The CDR3 DNA reads as TGTGCCAGCAGTGCCGCCGGGGCCAGGGGAGAGACCCAGTACTTC.

The V gene is TRBV11-3, the J gene TRBJ2-5; the D gene is possibly TRBD2 (5 bases). Germline values: CDR1 SGHNT, CDR2 YENEEA. Between the trimmed V and J ends, which lost 3 bases and 1 base, there was a span of 6 bases. The CDR3 contains 13 residues. CDR3 in amino acids: CASSLRVQETQYF. As DNA, the CDR3 is TGTGCCAGCAGCTTGAGGGTCCAAGAGACCCAGTACTTC. The complete variable domain, with remaining parts taken from reference TRBV11-3 and TRBJ2-5, reads EAGVVQSPRYKIIEKKQPVAFWCNPISGHNTLYWYLQNLGQGPELLIRYENEEAVDDSQLPKDRFSAERLKGVDSTLKIQPAELGDSAVYLCASSLRVQETQYFGPGTRLLVL.

This chain connects TRBV5-1 to TRBJ1-4; D uncertain. CDR3 length equals 14 residues. Trimming left V 0 bases short and J 4 bases short, with 7 bases between. Per the germline V gene, CDR1 is SGHRS and CDR2 is YFSETQ. In nucleotides, the CDR3 is TGCGCCAGCAGCTTGGCCGGCAGTAATGAAAAACTGTTTTTT. Protein sequence: CASSLAGSNEKLFF. The full variable domain, its missing parts supplied by reference TRBV5-1 and TRBJ1-4, is KAGVTQTPRYLIKTRGQQVTLSCSPISGHRSVSWYQQTPGQGLQFLFEYFSETQRNKGNFPGRFSGRQFSNSRSEMNVSTLELGDSALYLCASSLAGSNEKLFFGSGTQLSVL.

This chain uses TRBV6-5 with TRBJ1-1, with D perhaps TRBD1 (5 bases). The V end lost 0 bases, the J end lost 3 bases, and 8 bases lay between the germline ends. This CDR3 is built from 14 residues. Germline V gene lookup returns CDR1 MNHEY and CDR2 SVGAGI. The CDR3 DNA sequence: TGTGCCAGCAGTTACTCAGGGGCGTACACTGAAGCTTTCTTT. Translation: CASSYSGAYTEAFF.

This clone turned up a few times. The V gene is TRBV9, the J gene TRBJ2-7, with TRBD2 identical over 7 bases. Germline V lookup: CDR1 SGDLS, CDR2 YYNGEE. This CDR3 is built from 14 residues. After removal of 4 bases from V and 2 bases from J, the junction contained 6 bases not matched to a gene. CDR3 in amino acids: CASSLRGEAYEQYF. DNA for the CDR3: TGTGCCAGCAGCCTACGGGGGGAGGCCTACGAGCAGTACTTC. Filled out from reference TRBV9 and TRBJ2-7, the complete variable domain reads DSGVTQTPKHLITATGQRVTLRCSPRSGDLSVYWYQQSLDQGLQFLIQYYNGEERAKGNILERFSAQQFPDLHSELNLSSLELGDSALYFCASSLRGEAYEQYFGPGTRLTVT.

This clone was counted once. The rearrangement joins TRBV19 to TRBJ2-2; D is perhaps TRBD1 (6 bases). V gave up 7 bases and J gave up 5 bases, with 8 bases separating them. CDR1 and CDR2 (germline): LNHDA, SQIVND (reference sequence). This CDR3 has 12 residues. CDR3 DNA: TGTGCCAGTATTAGGGGGACCGGGGAGCTGTTTTTT. Its translation is CASIRGTGELFF.

This sequence joins TRBV2 and TRBJ1-2; D gene ambiguous. Trimming left V 7 bases short and J 4 bases short, with 10 bases between. The CDR3 has 12 residues. The V gene's germline CDR1 is SNHLY and CDR2 FYNNEI. The chain's CDR3 is CASTSETYGYTF. Written as DNA, the CDR3 is TGTGCCAGCACCTCTGAGACCTATGGCTACACCTTC.

The J gene is TRBJ1-4, the V gene TRBV7-9, with D unclear. Germline loops: CDR1 SEHNR, CDR2 FQNEAQ (reference sequence). The V and J ends lost 1 base and 5 bases respectively, with 11 bases between them. The CDR3 is made up of 15 amino acids. The chain's CDR3 is CASSLVGSLNEKLFF. Written as DNA, the CDR3 is TGTGCCAGCAGCTTAGTGGGGAGCTTAAATGAAAAACTGTTTTTT. Filled out from reference TRBV7-9 and TRBJ1-4, the complete variable domain reads DTGVSQNPRHKITKRGQNVTFRCDPISEHNRLYWYRQTLGQGPEFLTYFQNEAQLEKSRLLSDRFSAERPKGSFSTLEIQRTEQGDSAMYLCASSLVGSLNEKLFFGSGTQLSVL.

The J gene is TRBJ1-1, the V gene TRBV7-6; 9 nucleotides agree with TRBD1. With V trimmed by 5 bases and J by 1 base, 8 bases remained unmatched. Germline assignment: CDR1 SGHVS and CDR2 FNYEAQ. This CDR3 region has 16 residues. CDR3 loop: CASSETRQGGNTEAFF. As DNA, the CDR3 is TGTGCCAGCAGCGAGACAAGACAGGGGGGGAACACTGAAGCTTTCTTT.

The chain is built from TRBV6-6 and TRBJ1-4; TRBD1 matches at 8 bases. Per germline, CDR1 MNHNY and CDR2 SVGAGI (reference sequence). This CDR3 is 14 amino acids long. V trimming: 8 bases; J trimming: 7 bases; junction bases outside the gene matches: 9. This CDR3 reads CASFQGALGEKLFF. DNA of the CDR3: TGTGCCAGCTTCCAGGGGGCGCTGGGTGAAAAACTGTTTTTT.

The V gene is TRBV7-8, the J gene TRBJ1-2, with 7 bases aligning to TRBD1. The CDR3 runs to 15 residues. V dropped 4 bases and J dropped 0; count of bases not matched to a gene: 5. In germline, CDR1 is SGHVS, CDR2 FQNEAQ. The DNA of the CDR3 is TGTGCCAGCAGCTCCGACAGGGTCTCTAACTATGGCTACACCTTC. Translation: CASSSDRVSNYGYTF.

The rearrangement links TRBV19 to TRBJ1-4; 7 nucleotides align to TRBD1. This CDR3 is 16 amino acids long. V shed 8 bases, J shed 4 bases, and the junction held 13 bases outside the gene matches. Germline V gives CDR1 LNHDA, CDR2 SQIVND (reference sequence). Written as DNA, the CDR3 is TGTGCCAGTGCGCGGACAGGCCTACAGGATAATGAAAAACTGTTTTTT. Amino acids: CASARTGLQDNEKLFF.

The rearrangement joins TRBV9 to TRBJ1-6; maybe TRBD1 (6 bases). Trimming removed 0 bases from V and 9 bases from J, with 10 bases in between. CDR1 is SGDLS and CDR2 is YYNGEE in the germline V gene. There are 14 residues in the CDR3. CDR3 protein: CASSVVQGGSPLHF. The CDR3 nucleotides are TGTGCCAGCAGCGTAGTACAGGGCGGTTCACCCCTCCACTTT.

The chain has TRBV11-2 and TRBJ2-1; 12 positions match TRBD2. J lost 4 bases, V lost 6 bases, and 4 bases had no gene match. Germline-derived CDR1 and CDR2 are SGHAT and FQNNGV. This CDR3 region has 15 residues. CDR3 bases: TGTGCCAGCAGACCCACTAGCGGGGGGTACAATGAGCAGTTCTTC. As protein: CASRPTSGGYNEQFF.